This T cell receptor (beta chain) was identified during a study of T cells in Graves' hyperthyroidism and ophthalmopathy. Whole-study context: Peripheral blood specimens were obtained at initial diagnosis, prior to any treatment.

Using around 10 ml of fresh peripheral blood, PBMCs were prepared. In the case of this clonotype: Its antigen is still unknown.

Germline CDR1 reads SGHTA; CDR2 reads FQGNSA. The CDR3 loop spans 15 amino acids. Trimming stripped 3 bases from V and 3 bases from J, with 15 bases between. RNA transcripts gave rise to amplified TCR beta CDR3 regions. When the TCR CDR3 underwent first-round RT-PCR, the HTBI primer set was used. One entry per CDR3 protein, called by TCRdb with MiXCR from the multiplex PCR reads. The profile shows roughly 550,000 distinct CDR3 sequences, about 16% of them singletons. General study points: Blood also contained most expanded thyroid clonotypes above 0.001.

The receptor was derived from a woman under 40 with Graves' ophthalmopathy. Sequences were obtained from blood. The chain links TRBV7-2 to TRBJ2-7; tentative D call: TRBD1 (5 bases). The CDR3 nucleotides are TGTGCCAGCAGCTTCCAAGGGGCCATTAGCTACGAGCAGTACTTC. Protein sequence: CASSFQGAISYEQYF.